This T cell receptor beta chain was sequenced for a study of T-cell reconstitution after alpha-beta-depleted transplantation in children. Remarks on this clonotype: One end of the junction is discordant with germline, which a read error may explain.

This CDR3 spans 14 amino acids. The germline gives CDR1 SGHVS, CDR2 FQNEAQ. The TCRbeta library was prepared with unique molecular identifiers. One entry per CDR3 protein results from TCRdb running MiXCR on the PCR reads. This sample yields around 380,000 distinct CDR3 sequences, of which around 9.9% are seen a single time; about 5% belongs to the top ten. The specimen was PBMCs from the stem cell graft donor, collected from the stem cell graft. V usage is TRBV7-8 and J usage is TRBJ1-1; TRBD1 might be the D (5 bases). The receptor comes from a human donor who donated a stem cell graft to a child with acute myeloid leukemia. The CDR3 loop is CTSSLGRANTEAFF. CDR3 DNA: TGTACCAGCAGCTTAGGCAGGGCGAACACTGAAGCTTTCTTT.